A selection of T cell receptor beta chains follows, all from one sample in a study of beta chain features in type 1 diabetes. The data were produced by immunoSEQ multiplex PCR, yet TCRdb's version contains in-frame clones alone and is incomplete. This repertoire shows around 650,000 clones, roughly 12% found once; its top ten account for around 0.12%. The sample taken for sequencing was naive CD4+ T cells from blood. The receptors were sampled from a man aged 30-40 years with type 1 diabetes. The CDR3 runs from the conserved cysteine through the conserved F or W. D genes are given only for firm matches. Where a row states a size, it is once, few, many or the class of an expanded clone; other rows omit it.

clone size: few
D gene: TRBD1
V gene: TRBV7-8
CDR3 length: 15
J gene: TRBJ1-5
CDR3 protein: CASSRDRDPNQPQHF
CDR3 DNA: TGTGCCAGCAGCCGGGACAGGGACCCCAATCAGCCCCAGCATTTT

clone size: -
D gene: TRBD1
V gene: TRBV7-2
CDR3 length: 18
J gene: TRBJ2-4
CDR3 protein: CASSSIQGTGLPKNIQYF
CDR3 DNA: TGTGCCAGCAGCTCGATACAGGGGACAGGGCTGCCCAAAAACATTCAGTACTTC

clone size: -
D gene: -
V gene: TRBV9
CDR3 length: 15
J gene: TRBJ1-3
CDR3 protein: CASSGRPSPGNTIYF
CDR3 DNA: TGTGCCAGCAGCGGCCGGCCCTCCCCTGGAAACACCATATATTTT

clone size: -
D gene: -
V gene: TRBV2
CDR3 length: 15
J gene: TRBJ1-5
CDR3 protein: CASSFDNPGNQPQHF
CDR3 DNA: TGTGCCAGTAGCTTTGACAATCCGGGCAATCAGCCCCAGCATTTT

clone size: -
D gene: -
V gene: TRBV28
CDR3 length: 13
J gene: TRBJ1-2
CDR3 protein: CASSFPNSYGYTF
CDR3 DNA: TGTGCCAGCAGCTTTCCAAACAGCTATGGCTACACCTTC

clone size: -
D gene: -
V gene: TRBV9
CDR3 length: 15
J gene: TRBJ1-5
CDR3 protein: CASSVAGEIVQPQHF
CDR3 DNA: TGTGCCAGCAGCGTAGCGGGGGAAATAGTTCAGCCCCAGCATTTT

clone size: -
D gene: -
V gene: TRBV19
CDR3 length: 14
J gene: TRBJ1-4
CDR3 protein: CASSMASTNEKLFF
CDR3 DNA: TGTGCCAGTAGTATGGCGTCAACTAATGAAAAACTGTTTTTT

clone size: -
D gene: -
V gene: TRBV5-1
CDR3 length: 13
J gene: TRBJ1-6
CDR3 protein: CASNSGANSPLHF
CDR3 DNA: TGCGCCAGCAATTCAGGGGCTAATTCACCCCTCCACTTT

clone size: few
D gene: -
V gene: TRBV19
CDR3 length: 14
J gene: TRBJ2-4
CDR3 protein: CASSIRTLKDIQYF
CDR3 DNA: TGTGCCAGTAGTATCCGGACACTCAAGGACATTCAGTACTTC

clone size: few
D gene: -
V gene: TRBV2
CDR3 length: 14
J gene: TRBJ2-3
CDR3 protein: CASRWDRTGRTQYF
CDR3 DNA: TGTGCCAGCAGGTGGGACCGGACGGGTCGTACGCAGTATTTT

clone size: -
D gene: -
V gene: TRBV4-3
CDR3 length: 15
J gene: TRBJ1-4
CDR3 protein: CASSQVPASNEKLFF
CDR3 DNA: TGCGCCAGCAGCCAAGTTCCAGCCTCTAATGAAAAACTGTTTTTT

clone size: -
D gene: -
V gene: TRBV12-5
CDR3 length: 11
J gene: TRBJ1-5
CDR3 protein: CASGLEEPTDF
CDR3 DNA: TGTGCTAGTGGTTTGGAAGAACCTACGGATTTT

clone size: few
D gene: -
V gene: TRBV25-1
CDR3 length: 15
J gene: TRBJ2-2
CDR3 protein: CASSYKLGNTGELFF
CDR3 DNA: TGTGCCAGCAGTTACAAGCTTGGGAACACCGGGGAGCTGTTTTTT

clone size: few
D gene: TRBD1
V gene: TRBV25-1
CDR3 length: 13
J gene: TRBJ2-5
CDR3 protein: CASSPQGEETQYF
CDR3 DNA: TGTGCCAGCAGTCCCCAGGGGGAAGAGACCCAGTACTTC

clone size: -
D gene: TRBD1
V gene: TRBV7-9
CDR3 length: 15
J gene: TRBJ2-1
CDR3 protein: CASALASTGNNEQFF
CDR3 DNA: TGTGCCAGCGCGCTAGCCTCGACAGGGAACAATGAGCAGTTCTTC